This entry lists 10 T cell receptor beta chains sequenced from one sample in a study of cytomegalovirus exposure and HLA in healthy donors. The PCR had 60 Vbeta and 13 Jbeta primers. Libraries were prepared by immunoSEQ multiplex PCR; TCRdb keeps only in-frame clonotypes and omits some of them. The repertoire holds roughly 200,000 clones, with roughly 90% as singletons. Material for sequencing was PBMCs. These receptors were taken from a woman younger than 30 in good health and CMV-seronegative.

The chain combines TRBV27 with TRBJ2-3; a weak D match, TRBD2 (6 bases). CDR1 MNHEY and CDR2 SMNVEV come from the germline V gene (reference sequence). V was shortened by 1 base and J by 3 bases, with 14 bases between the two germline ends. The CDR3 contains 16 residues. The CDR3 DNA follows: TGTGCCAGCAGTTTATTGGCCCAGGGACTTACAGATACGCAGTATTTT. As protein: CASSLLAQGLTDTQYF.

The CDR3 DNA reads as TGTGCCAGCAGCTTAGGGCGGGGGAACTTGGATACGCAGTATTTT. Translated: CASSLGRGNLDTQYF. This chain connects TRBV7-9 to TRBJ2-3; 7 bases line up with TRBD2. CDR3 length: 15 amino acids. The junction had 7 bases not matched to a gene; V was cut back by 1 base and J by 6 bases. The germline V gene encodes CDR1 SEHNR and CDR2 FQNEAQ (reference sequence).

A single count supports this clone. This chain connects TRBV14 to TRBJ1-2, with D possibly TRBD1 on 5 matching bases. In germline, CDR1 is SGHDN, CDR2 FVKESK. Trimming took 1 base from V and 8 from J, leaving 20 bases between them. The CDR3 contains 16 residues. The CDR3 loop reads CASSQVTGLKTGGYTF. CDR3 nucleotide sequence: TGTGCCAGCAGCCAAGTTACGGGACTCAAGACGGGAGGCTACACCTTC.

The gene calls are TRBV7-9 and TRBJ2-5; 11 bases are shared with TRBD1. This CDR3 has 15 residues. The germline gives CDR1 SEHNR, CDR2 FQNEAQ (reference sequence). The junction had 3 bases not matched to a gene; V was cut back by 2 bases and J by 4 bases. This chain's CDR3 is CASSLPGQGVETQYF. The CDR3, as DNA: TGTGCCAGCAGCTTACCGGGACAGGGGGTAGAGACCCAGTACTTC.

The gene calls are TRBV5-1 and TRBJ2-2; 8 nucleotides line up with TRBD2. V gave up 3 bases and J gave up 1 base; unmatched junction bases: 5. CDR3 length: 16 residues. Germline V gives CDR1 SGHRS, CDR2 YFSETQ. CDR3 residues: CASSYDLAGNTGELFF. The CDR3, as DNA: TGCGCCAGCAGCTACGACCTAGCGGGGAACACCGGGGAGCTGTTTTTT.

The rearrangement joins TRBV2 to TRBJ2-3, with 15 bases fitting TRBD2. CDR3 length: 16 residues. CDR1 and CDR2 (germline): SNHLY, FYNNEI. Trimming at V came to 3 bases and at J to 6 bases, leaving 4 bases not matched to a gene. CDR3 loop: CASSDGTSGRIDTQYF. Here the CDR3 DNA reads TGTGCCAGCAGTGATGGGACTAGCGGGAGGATTGATACGCAGTATTTT.

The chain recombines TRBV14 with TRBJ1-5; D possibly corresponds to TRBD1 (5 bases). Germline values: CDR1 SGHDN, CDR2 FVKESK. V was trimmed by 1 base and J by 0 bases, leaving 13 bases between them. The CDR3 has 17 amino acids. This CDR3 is CASSQGEEGDSNQPQHF. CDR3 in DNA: TGTGCCAGCAGCCAAGGAGAGGAAGGGGATAGCAATCAGCCCCAGCATTTT. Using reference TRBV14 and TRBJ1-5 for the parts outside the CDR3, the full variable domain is EAGVTQFPSHSVIEKGQTVTLRCDPISGHDNLYWYRRVMGKEIKFLLHFVKESKQDESGMPNNRFLAERTGGTYSTLKVQPAELEDSGVYFCASSQGEEGDSNQPQHFGDGTRLSIL.

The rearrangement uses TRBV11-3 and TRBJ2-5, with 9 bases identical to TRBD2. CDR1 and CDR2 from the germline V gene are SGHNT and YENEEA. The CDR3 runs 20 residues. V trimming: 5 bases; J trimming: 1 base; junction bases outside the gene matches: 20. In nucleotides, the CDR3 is TGTGCCAGCAGCGCCGCCGATTCCATTAAAGCGGGAGGCGCCCAAGAGACCCAGTACTTC. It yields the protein CASSAADSIKAGGAQETQYF.

CDR3 DNA sequence: TGTGCCAGCAGTGAAGCGATGGCGGGCTCGGCTTTCTTT. It codes for CASSEAMAGSAFF. This sequence joins TRBV2 and TRBJ1-1, with D hard to call. The CDR3 is 13 residues long. The germline CDR1 and CDR2 sequences are SNHLY and FYNNEI. Trimming removed 0 bases from V and 11 bases from J, with 13 bases in between.

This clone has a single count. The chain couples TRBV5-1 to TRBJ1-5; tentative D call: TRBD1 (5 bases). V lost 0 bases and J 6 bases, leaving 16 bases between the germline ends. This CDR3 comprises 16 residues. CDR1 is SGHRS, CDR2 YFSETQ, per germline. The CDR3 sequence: CASSLDGRASLQPQHF. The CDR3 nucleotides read TGCGCCAGCAGCTTGGATGGCAGGGCTTCCCTTCAGCCCCAGCATTTT.